The clone carrying this T cell receptor (beta chain) has just one count. Trimming cost V 3 bases and J 14 bases, with 15 bases left between them. This CDR3 has 12 amino acids. Germline V gives CDR1 MNHNS, CDR2 SASEGT. The data belong to a study of cytomegalovirus exposure and HLA in healthy donors. Profiling relied on immunoSEQ multiplex PCR, and the TCRdb table lists in-frame clones only, not all of them. Here the sample spans about 63,000 clones, about 89% being singletons. The receptor was derived from a woman under 30 in good health and CMV-seronegative. The chain recombines TRBV6-1 with TRBJ2-3, with a possible D match to TRBD2 (5 bases). The specimen was PBMCs. In nucleotides, the CDR3 is TGTGCCAGCAGTGATAACCTAGCTTCGCCGTATTTT. Encoded protein: CASSDNLASPYF.